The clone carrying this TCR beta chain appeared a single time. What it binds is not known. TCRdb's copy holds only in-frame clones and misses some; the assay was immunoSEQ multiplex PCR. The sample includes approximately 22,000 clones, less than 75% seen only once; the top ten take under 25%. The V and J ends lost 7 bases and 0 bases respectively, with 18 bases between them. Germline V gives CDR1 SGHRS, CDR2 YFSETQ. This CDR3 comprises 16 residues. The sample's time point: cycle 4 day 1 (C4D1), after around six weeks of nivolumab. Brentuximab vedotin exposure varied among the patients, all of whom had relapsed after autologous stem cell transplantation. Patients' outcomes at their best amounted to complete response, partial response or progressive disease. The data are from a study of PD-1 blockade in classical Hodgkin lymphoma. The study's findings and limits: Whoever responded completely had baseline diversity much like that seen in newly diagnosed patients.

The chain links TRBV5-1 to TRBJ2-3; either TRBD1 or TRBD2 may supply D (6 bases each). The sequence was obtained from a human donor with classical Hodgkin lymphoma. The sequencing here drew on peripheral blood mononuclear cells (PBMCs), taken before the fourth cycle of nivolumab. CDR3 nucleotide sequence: TGCGCCAGCCGGTCCCCGACGGGGGCGAGCACAGATACGCAGTATTTT. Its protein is CASRSPTGASTDTQYF.